This T cell receptor beta chain was documented in a study of STAT5B mutations in CD4+ large granular lymphocyte leukemia. The table came from immunoSEQ multiplex PCR; TCRdb's copy has only in-frame clones and leaves some out. The sample includes under 35,000 clones, 68% of them seen just once. The V gene's germline CDR1 is SGHDN and CDR2 FVKESK. This CDR3 spans 14 amino acids. V lost 4 bases to trimming and J lost 3 bases, with 12 bases between them. The source material was CD4+ T cells from blood buffy coats. The chain uses TRBV14 and TRBJ1-1, with D perhaps TRBD1 (5 bases). The receptor's source is a human donor in good health. CDR3 loop: CASSRRGWDTEAFF. CDR3 nucleotides: TGTGCCAGCAGCCGGCGGGGCTGGGACACTGAAGCTTTCTTT.